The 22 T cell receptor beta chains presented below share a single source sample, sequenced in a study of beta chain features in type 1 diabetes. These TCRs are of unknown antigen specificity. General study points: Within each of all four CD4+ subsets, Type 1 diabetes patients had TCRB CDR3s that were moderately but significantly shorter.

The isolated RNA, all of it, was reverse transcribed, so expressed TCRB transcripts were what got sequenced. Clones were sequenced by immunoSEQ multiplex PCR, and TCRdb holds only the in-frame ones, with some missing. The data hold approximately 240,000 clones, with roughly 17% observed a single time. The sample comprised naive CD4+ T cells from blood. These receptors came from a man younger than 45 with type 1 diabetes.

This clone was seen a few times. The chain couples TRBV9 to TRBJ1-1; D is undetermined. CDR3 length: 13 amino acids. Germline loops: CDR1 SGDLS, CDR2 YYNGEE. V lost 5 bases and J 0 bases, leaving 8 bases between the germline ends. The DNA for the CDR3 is TGTGCCAGCAGTTATCAGGTGAACACTGAAGCTTTCTTT. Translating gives CASSYQVNTEAFF.

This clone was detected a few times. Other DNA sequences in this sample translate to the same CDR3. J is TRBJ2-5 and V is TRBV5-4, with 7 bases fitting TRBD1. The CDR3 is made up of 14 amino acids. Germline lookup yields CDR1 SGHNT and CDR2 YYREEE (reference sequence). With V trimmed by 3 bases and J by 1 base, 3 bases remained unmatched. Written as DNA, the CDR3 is TGTGCCAGCAGCTCGCGGACAGGCCAAGAGACCCAGTACTTC. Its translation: CASSSRTGQETQYF.

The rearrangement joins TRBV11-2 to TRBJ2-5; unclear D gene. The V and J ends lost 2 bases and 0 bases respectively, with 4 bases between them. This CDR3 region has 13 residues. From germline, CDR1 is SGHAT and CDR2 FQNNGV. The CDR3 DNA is TGTGCCAGCAGCTTAAACTACCAAGAGACCCAGTACTTC. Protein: CASSLNYQETQYF. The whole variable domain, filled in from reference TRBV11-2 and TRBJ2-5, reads EAGVAQSPRYKIIEKRQSVAFWCNPISGHATLYWYQQILGQGPKLLIQFQNNGVVDDSQLPKDRFSAERLKGVDSTLKIQPAKLEDSAVYLCASSLNYQETQYFGPGTRLLVL.

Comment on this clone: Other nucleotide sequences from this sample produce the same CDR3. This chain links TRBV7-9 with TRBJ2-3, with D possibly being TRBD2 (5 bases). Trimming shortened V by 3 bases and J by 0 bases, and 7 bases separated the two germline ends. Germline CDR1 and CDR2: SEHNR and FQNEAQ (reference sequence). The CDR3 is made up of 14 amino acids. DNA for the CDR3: TGTGCCAGCAGCTTTGAGGGTAGCACAGATACGCAGTATTTT. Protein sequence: CASSFEGSTDTQYF.

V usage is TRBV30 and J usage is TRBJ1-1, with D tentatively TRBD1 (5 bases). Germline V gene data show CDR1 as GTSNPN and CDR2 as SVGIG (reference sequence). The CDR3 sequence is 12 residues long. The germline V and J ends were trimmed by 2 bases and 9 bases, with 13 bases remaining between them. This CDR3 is CAWSFLLGQAFF. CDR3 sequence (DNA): TGTGCCTGGAGTTTCCTTTTGGGACAAGCTTTCTTT.

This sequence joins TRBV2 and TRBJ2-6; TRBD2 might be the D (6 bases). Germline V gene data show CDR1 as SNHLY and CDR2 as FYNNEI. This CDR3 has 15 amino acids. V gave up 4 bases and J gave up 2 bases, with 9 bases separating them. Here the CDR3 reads CASSVEGPGANVLTF. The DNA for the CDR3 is TGTGCCAGCAGTGTGGAGGGGCCTGGGGCCAACGTCCTGACTTTC.

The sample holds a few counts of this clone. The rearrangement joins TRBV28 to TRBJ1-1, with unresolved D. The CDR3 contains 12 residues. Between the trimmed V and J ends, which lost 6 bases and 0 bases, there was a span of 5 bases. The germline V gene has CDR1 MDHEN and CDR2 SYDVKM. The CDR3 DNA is TGTGCCAGCAGACTGATGAACACTGAAGCTTTCTTT. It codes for CASRLMNTEAFF. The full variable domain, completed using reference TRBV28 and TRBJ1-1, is DVKVTQSSRYLVKRTGEKVFLECVQDMDHENMFWYRQDPGLGLRLIYFSYDVKMKEKGDIPEGYSVSREKKERFSLILESASTNQTSMYLCASRLMNTEAFFGQGTRLTVV.

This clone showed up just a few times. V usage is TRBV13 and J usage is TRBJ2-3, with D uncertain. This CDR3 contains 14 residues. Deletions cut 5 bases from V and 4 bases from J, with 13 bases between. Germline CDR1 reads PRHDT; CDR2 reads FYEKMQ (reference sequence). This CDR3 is CASSPPVPPDTQYF. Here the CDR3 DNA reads TGTGCCAGCAGCCCACCGGTGCCCCCAGATACGCAGTATTTT.

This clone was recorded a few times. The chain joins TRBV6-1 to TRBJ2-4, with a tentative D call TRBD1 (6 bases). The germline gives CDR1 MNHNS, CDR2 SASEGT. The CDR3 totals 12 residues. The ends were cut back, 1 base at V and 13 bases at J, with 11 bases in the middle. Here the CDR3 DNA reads TGTGCCAGCAGTGAAGTCAGGGGTTTCCAGTACTTC. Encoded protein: CASSEVRGFQYF.

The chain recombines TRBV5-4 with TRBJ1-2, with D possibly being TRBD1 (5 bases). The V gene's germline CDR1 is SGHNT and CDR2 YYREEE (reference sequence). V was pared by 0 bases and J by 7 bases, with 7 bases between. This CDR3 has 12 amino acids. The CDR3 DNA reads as TGTGCCAGCAGCTTGGACGGGACTGGCTACACCTTC. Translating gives CASSLDGTGYTF.

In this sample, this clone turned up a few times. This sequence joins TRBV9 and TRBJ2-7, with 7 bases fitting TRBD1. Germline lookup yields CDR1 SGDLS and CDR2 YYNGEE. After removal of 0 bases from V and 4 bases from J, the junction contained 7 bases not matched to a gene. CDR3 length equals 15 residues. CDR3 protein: CASSVGPGQHYEQYF. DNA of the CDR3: TGTGCCAGCAGCGTAGGCCCGGGACAGCATTACGAGCAGTACTTC.

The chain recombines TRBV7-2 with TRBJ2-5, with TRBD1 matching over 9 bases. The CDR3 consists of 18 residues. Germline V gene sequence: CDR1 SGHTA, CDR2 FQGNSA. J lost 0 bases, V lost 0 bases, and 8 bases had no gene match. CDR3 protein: CASSLAGGQGWYQETQYF. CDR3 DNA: TGTGCCAGCAGCTTAGCGGGGGGACAGGGCTGGTACCAAGAGACCCAGTACTTC.

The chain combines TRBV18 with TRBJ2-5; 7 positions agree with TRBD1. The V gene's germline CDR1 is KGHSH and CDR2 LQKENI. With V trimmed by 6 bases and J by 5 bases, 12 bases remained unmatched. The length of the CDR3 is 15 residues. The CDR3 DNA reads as TGTGCCAGCTCCCGAATCGACAGGGTAGCGGAGACCCAGTACTTC. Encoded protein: CASSRIDRVAETQYF.

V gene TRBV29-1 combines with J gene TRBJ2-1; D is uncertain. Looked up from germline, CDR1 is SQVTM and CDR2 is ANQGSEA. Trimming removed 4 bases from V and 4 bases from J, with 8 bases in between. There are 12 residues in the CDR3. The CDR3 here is CSVAVPYNEQFF. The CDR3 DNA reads TGCAGCGTTGCGGTACCATACAATGAGCAGTTCTTC.

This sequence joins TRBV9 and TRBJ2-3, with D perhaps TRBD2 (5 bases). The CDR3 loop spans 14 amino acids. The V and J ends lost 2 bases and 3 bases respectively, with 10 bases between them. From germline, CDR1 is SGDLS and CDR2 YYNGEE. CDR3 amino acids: CASSVRASTDTQYF. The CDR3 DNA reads TGTGCCAGCAGCGTGAGGGCTAGTACAGATACGCAGTATTTT.

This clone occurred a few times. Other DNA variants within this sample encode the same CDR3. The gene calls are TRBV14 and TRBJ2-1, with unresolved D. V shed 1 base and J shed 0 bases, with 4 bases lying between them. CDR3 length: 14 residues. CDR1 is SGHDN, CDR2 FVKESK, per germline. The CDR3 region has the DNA TGTGCCAGCAGCCAAGGCAGCTCCTACAATGAGCAGTTCTTC. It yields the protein CASSQGSSYNEQFF.

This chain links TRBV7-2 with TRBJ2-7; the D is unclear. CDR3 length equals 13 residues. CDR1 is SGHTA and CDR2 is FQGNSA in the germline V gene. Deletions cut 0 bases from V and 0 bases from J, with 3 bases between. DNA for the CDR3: TGTGCCAGCAGCTTAGCGTCCTCCTACGAGCAGTACTTC. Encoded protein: CASSLASSYEQYF.

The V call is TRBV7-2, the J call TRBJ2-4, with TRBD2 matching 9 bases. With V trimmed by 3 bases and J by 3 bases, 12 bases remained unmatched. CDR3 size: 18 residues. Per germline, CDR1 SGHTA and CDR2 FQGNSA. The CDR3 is CASSFGLAGGPGKNIQYF. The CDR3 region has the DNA TGTGCCAGCAGCTTCGGGTTGGCGGGAGGGCCCGGCAAAAACATTCAGTACTTC.

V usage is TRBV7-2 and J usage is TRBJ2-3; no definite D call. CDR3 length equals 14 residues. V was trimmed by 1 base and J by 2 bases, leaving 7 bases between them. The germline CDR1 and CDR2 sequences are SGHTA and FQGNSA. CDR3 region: CASSLGTVTDTQYF. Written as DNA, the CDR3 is TGTGCCAGCAGCTTAGGGACCGTCACAGATACGCAGTATTTT.

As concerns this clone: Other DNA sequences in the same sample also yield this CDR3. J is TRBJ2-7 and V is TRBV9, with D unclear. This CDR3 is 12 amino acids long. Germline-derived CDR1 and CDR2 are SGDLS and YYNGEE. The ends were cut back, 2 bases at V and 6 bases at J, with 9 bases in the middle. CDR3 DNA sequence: TGTGCCAGCAGCGTTGAAGCAGGCGAGCAGTACTTC. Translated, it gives CASSVEAGEQYF.

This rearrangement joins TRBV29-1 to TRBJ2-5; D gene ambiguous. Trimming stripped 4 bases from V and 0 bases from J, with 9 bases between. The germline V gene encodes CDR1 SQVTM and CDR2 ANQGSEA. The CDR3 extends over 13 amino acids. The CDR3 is CSVAGRNQETQYF. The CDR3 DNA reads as TGCAGCGTTGCGGGTAGGAACCAAGAGACCCAGTACTTC.

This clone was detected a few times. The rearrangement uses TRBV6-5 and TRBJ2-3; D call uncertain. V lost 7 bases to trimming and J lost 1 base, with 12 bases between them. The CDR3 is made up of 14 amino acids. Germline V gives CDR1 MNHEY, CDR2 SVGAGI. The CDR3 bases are TGTGCCAGCAAGTACTTCGACGGCACAGATACGCAGTATTTT. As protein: CASKYFDGTDTQYF.